The next 8 T cell receptor beta chains were all read from a single sample in a study of regulatory T cells in long-lasting Graves disease. Time point denoted: newly diagnosed GD, antithyroid drugs for less than 3 months. Extracted PBMC RNA gave rise to the TCR library. Arm-PCR with iRepertoire HTBI primers amplified the CDR3 regions for these TCR beta libraries. Each CDR3 protein is one row after TCRdb ran MiXCR on the multiplex PCR reads. The sample lists about 420,000 distinct CDR3 sequences; around 15% were seen once. These data also formed part of another study, on T cells in Graves' hyperthyroidism and ophthalmopathy.

The sequencing used peripheral blood mononuclear cells (PBMCs), collected at new diagnosis, from a patient treated with antithyroid drugs. The receptor source for this set is a woman under 30 with Graves disease.

In its sample, this clonotype was seen many times. The gene calls are TRBV2 and TRBJ2-5; perhaps TRBD1 as D (6 bases). The V gene's germline CDR1 is SNHLY and CDR2 FYNNEI. CDR3 length: 18 amino acids. With 6 bases removed from V and 5 bases from J, the gap between germline ends came to 28 bases. CDR3 sequence reads: CASREYSGTQASEETQYF. The DNA for the CDR3 is TGTGCCAGCAGGGAATATTCCGGGACACAAGCAAGTGAGGAGACCCAGTACTTC.

This clonotype has a count of ten or more. The chain combines TRBV27 with TRBJ2-5; no clear D. Germline V CDR1 and CDR2: MNHEY, SMNVEV (reference sequence). CDR3 size: 14 residues. The V end was cut by 5 bases, the J end by 5 bases, with 15 bases between. As DNA, the CDR3 is TGTGCCAGCAGTACCTACGGGCTTGGGGAGACCCAGTACTTC. Protein product: CASSTYGLGETQYF.

There are many counts of this clonotype. This chain joins TRBV12-3 or TRBV12-4 and TRBJ2-7; no reliable D call. Deletions cut 0 bases from V and 2 bases from J, with 14 bases between. The CDR3 runs to 16 residues. The CDR3 loop is CASSLALSRKTYEQYF. DNA for the CDR3: TGTGCCAGCAGTTTAGCCCTTTCGAGAAAAACCTACGAGCAGTACTTC.

This clonotype was observed a few times. V is TRBV15 and J is TRBJ2-2; TRBD2 matches at 7 bases. The V segment lost 2 bases and the J segment 6 bases; nucleotides outside the gene matches: 3. The germline V gene encodes CDR1 LNHNV and CDR2 YYDKDF (reference sequence). This CDR3 spans 14 amino acids. CDR3 residues: CATSRRGSPGELFF. The CDR3 region has the DNA TGTGCCACCAGCAGACGCGGGAGTCCCGGGGAGCTGTTTTTT.

Points on this clonotype: With a far larger clone one base away, a read error is the likely cause. The rearrangement links TRBV6-1 to TRBJ1-5; no firm D call. The CDR3 consists of 13 residues. Germline lookup yields CDR1 MNHNS and CDR2 SASEGT. DNA for the CDR3: TGTGCCAGCAGTCCTGGACCCTATCAGCCCCGGCATTTT. Translating gives CASSPGPYQPRHF.

The V call is TRBV10-2, the J call TRBJ2-7, with TRBD1 identical over 7 bases. Per germline, CDR1 WSHSY and CDR2 SAAADI. With V trimmed by 1 base and J by 6 bases, 9 bases remained unmatched. This CDR3 contains 15 residues. The CDR3 nucleotides read TGCGCCAGCAGTGAGTTGGGTGACAGGGCGCTCGAGCAGTACTTC. This translates into CASSELGDRALEQYF.

This clonotype appeared a few times. The chain is built from TRBV28 and TRBJ2-1, with 8 bases aligning to TRBD2. Unmatched junction bases numbered 11, after V lost 2 bases and J lost 8 bases. Germline V gives CDR1 MDHEN, CDR2 SYDVKM. CDR3 length: 16 residues. The CDR3 DNA sequence: TGTGCCAGCAGTTTACTCTCGGGAGGGCCGACATATGAGCAGTTCTTC. Its protein product is CASSLLSGGPTYEQFF.

This clonotype has ten or more counts. The V gene is TRBV11-2, the J gene TRBJ1-1; tentatively, D is TRBD1 (5 bases). The germline CDR1 and CDR2 sequences are SGHAT and FQNNGV. The V end was cut by 0 bases, the J end by 1 base, with 9 bases between. This CDR3 is 15 amino acids long. The CDR3 loop is CASSLEIGGNTEAFF. The CDR3, as DNA: TGTGCCAGCAGCTTAGAAATTGGGGGGAACACTGAAGCTTTCTTT.